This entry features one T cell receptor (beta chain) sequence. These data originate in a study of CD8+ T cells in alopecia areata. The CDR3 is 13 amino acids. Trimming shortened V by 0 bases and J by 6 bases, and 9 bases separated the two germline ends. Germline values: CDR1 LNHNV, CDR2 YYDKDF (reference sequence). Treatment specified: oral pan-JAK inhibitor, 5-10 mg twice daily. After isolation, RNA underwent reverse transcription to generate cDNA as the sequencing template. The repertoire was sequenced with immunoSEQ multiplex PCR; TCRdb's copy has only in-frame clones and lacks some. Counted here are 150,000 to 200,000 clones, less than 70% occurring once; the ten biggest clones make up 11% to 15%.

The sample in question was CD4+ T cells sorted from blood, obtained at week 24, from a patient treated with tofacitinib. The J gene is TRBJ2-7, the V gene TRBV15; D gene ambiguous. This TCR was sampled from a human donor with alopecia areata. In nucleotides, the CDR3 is TGTGCCACCAGCAGAGATCGGGTGGGCGAGCAGTACTTC. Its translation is CATSRDRVGEQYF.